This TCR beta chain appears in the sequencing data of a study of beta chain features in type 1 diabetes. Concerning this clone: One end of the junction does not line up with germline, which may come from a read error.

All of the isolated RNA was reverse transcribed, so expressed TCRB transcripts were sequenced. The table came from immunoSEQ multiplex PCR; TCRdb's copy has only in-frame clones and leaves some out. The sample shows approximately 140,000 clones, under 60% of them seen only once. This receptor was obtained from a man aged 18 to 29 in good health. The specimen was Tregs from blood.

CDR3 coding DNA: TGTGCCAGCAATGGACGGAGGCAAGAGATCCAGTACTTC. It translates to CASNGRRQEIQYF. The chain carries TRBV2 and TRBJ2-5; possible D gene TRBD2, 5 bases. This CDR3 contains 13 residues. CDR1 SNHLY and CDR2 FYNNEI come from the germline V gene.